The sequence of this T cell receptor (beta chain) was determined in a study of shared clonotypes between healthy human individuals. The wider study: CD4 naive and memory got three plates each, CD8 naive two, CD8 memory one. Study observations and caveats: It was observed that about 5% of naive CD4 clonotypes were shared across a handful of donors.

The naive CD8 subset, CD45RO-negative cells positively selected for CCR7, excluded terminally differentiated effector memory CD45RA+ cells. The CDR3 is 16 residues long. Between the trimmed V and J ends, which lost 3 bases and 1 base, there was a span of 18 bases. Germline V CDR1 and CDR2: SQVTM, ANQGSEA. The method was immunoSEQ multiplex PCR; TCRdb's version includes in-frame clones alone and lacks a portion of them. The repertoire includes roughly 890,000 clones, 85% to 95% of them detected once, and approximately 25% sits in the top ten. With regard to this clone: Its specificity is unknown.

The specimen sequenced was naive CD8+ T cells sorted from blood. The TCR sequence derives from a man aged 25 to 40 in good health. V gene TRBV29-1 combines with J gene TRBJ2-5, with a weak D call TRBD1 (6 bases). The CDR3 reads CSVDDNRAEFQETQYF. CDR3 nucleotides: TGCAGCGTTGATGATAACAGGGCCGAATTCCAAGAGACCCAGTACTTC.